These 27 T cell receptor beta chains originate from one sample sequenced in a study of Tregs in tolerant kidney transplant recipients. The protocol was immunoSEQ multiplex PCR, while the TCRdb copy is restricted to in-frame clones and leaves out a portion. The sample consists of 90,000 to 120,000 clones, almost 90% of them appearing once. Here the sequenced sample was CD4+ T cells from blood, taken before the transplant. The source of these receptors is a human donor who received a combined kidney and bone marrow transplant.

The chain uses TRBV19 and TRBJ1-1, with TRBD1 identical over 7 bases. The CDR3 consists of 14 residues. After removal of 3 bases from V and 5 bases from J, the junction contained 6 bases not matched to a gene. Germline CDR1 and CDR2: LNHDA and SQIVND (reference sequence). The CDR3 region has the DNA TGTGCCAGTAGTATCACAGGGGTGGGGACTGAAGCTTTCTTT. Translated: CASSITGVGTEAFF.

This chain joins TRBV9 and TRBJ2-7; 7 nucleotides align to TRBD1. The CDR3 extends over 16 amino acids. V gave up 0 bases and J gave up 4 bases; unmatched junction bases: 10. CDR1 is SGDLS, CDR2 YYNGEE, per germline. The CDR3 region is CASSVGSDRVRYEQYF. The CDR3 region has the DNA TGTGCCAGCAGCGTAGGATCCGACAGGGTTCGGTACGAGCAGTACTTC.

With respect to this clone: Other nucleotide sequences from this sample produce the same CDR3. The chain has TRBV5-1 and TRBJ2-2, with a tentative D call TRBD1 (5 bases). CDR3 length equals 14 residues. CDR1 is SGHRS and CDR2 is YFSETQ in the germline V gene. Trimming took 2 bases from V and 1 from J, leaving 6 bases between them. The CDR3: CASSFRGNTGELFF. CDR3 DNA: TGCGCCAGCAGCTTTAGGGGGAACACCGGGGAGCTGTTTTTT.

The sample holds one count of this clone. The chain has TRBV18 and TRBJ2-5, with TRBD2 identical over 9 bases. From germline, CDR1 is KGHSH and CDR2 LQKENI. The CDR3 is 18 amino acids. After removal of 0 bases from V and 5 bases from J, the junction contained 13 bases not matched to a gene. The CDR3 DNA is TGTGCCAGCTCACCACCGGGTAGCGGGAGCCCACTGTGGGAGACCCAGTACTTC. Its protein product is CASSPPGSGSPLWETQYF. Looking up the rest from reference TRBV18 and TRBJ2-5 gives the full variable domain: NAGVMQNPRHLVRRRGQEARLRCSPMKGHSHVYWYRQLPEEGLKFMVYLQKENIIDESGMPKERFSAEFPKEGPSILRIQQVVRGDSAAYFCASSPPGSGSPLWETQYFGPGTRLLVL.

The rearrangement links TRBV6-1 to TRBJ1-5, with D tentatively TRBD1 (6 bases). The CDR3 length is 14 residues. Germline V gives CDR1 MNHNS, CDR2 SASEGT. V was cut by 5 bases and J by 5 bases, with 13 bases left in between. CDR3 residues: CASSPNEGDQPQHF. The CDR3 coding sequence is TGTGCCAGCAGTCCCAACGAGGGGGATCAGCCCCAGCATTTT.

V is TRBV4-1 and J is TRBJ1-6; no definite D call. Germline V gives CDR1 MGHRA, CDR2 YSYEKL. V gave up 1 base and J gave up 2 bases, with 18 bases separating them. The CDR3 has 19 residues. Written as DNA, the CDR3 is TGCGCCAGCAGCCAAGCTCAGGCCGGGGATCTCCCCTATAATTCACCCCTCCACTTT. It specifies CASSQAQAGDLPYNSPLHF.

Only one count was recorded for this clone. The chain is built from TRBV10-3 and TRBJ2-2; D remains ambiguous. Germline values: CDR1 ENHRY, CDR2 SYGVKD. The CDR3 spans 16 residues. Trimming left V 2 bases short and J 0 bases short, with 10 bases between. For the CDR3, the DNA is TGTGCCATCAGTGAGATAATGGGCCCGAACACCGGGGAGCTGTTTTTT. It is translated as CAISEIMGPNTGELFF.

The genes are TRBV5-5 and TRBJ1-1; D unresolved. Germline CDR1 and CDR2: SGHKS and YYEKEE (reference sequence). Deletions cut 2 bases from V and 1 base from J, with 9 bases between. The CDR3 runs 14 residues. The CDR3 nucleotides are TGTGCCAGCAGCTTAGAGATCCGGAACACTGAAGCTTTCTTT. Translation: CASSLEIRNTEAFF.

This clone was seen a few times. The chain recombines TRBV15 with TRBJ1-2; 8 nucleotides align to TRBD1. Germline V gene data show CDR1 as LNHNV and CDR2 as YYDKDF (reference sequence). V lost 8 bases and J lost 6; bases outside the gene matches: 5. CDR3 length equals 12 residues. CDR3 sequence (DNA): TGTGCCACCGGGACAGGTGCTCATGGCTACACCTTC. This sequence encodes CATGTGAHGYTF.

The table lists this clone with a count of one. The V call is TRBV2, the J call TRBJ1-1; perhaps TRBD1 as D (6 bases). The V end lost 6 bases, the J end lost 5 bases, and 13 bases lay between the germline ends. Germline CDR1 reads SNHLY; CDR2 reads FYNNEI. This CDR3 comprises 13 residues. The DNA for the CDR3 is TGTGCCAGCAGCGAACAGGGTGGGACTGAAGCTTTCTTT. Amino acid sequence: CASSEQGGTEAFF.

The gene calls are TRBV5-6 and TRBJ2-3; the D gene is possibly TRBD1 (6 bases). The CDR3 runs 16 residues. V dropped 0 bases and J dropped 3 bases, with 14 bases sitting between them. Germline lookup yields CDR1 SGHDT and CDR2 YYEEEE. CDR3 nucleotide sequence: TGTGCCAGCAGCTTGGTTTATAGGCAGGGGACAGATACGCAGTATTTT. Its translation: CASSLVYRQGTDTQYF.

Here the CDR3 reads CASIPPGATEAFF. CDR3 sequence (DNA): TGTGCCAGCATTCCGCCAGGGGCAACTGAAGCTTTCTTT. This chain joins TRBV6-6 and TRBJ1-1; possibly TRBD1 for D (6 bases). The V end lost 7 bases, the J end lost 5 bases, and 14 bases lay between the germline ends. This CDR3 is built from 13 residues. The germline V gene has CDR1 MNHNY and CDR2 SVGAGI (reference sequence).

V and J are TRBV27 and TRBJ1-6; TRBD1 is a possible D gene (6 bases). Trimming removed 0 bases from V and 10 bases from J, with 19 bases in between. The V gene's germline CDR1 is MNHEY and CDR2 SMNVEV (reference sequence). The CDR3 is 17 amino acids. Written as DNA, the CDR3 is TGTGCCAGCAGTTTATCTCCCCTGGACAGCCGATTGTCACCCCTCCACTTT. It is translated as CASSLSPLDSRLSPLHF.

This clone appeared a single time. The chain uses TRBV6-5 and TRBJ2-7; 8 positions agree with TRBD1. CDR1 and CDR2 from the germline V gene are MNHEY and SVGAGI. There are 13 residues in the CDR3. The trim removed 0 bases at V and 5 bases at J, leaving 0 bases unmatched. The CDR3 DNA follows: TGTGCCAGCAGTTACTCGACAGGGGACGAGCAGTACTTC. It specifies CASSYSTGDEQYF.

The chain couples TRBV19 to TRBJ2-7; 10 nucleotides agree with TRBD1. The germline CDR1 and CDR2 sequences are LNHDA and SQIVND (reference sequence). The CDR3 is 14 residues long. The J segment lost 5 bases and the V segment lost 4 bases, leaving 5 bases of the junction unmatched. The CDR3 is CASSRDRGVNEQYF. The CDR3 DNA sequence: TGTGCCAGTAGTAGGGACAGGGGCGTCAACGAGCAGTACTTC.

This clone was counted a few times. The CDR3 nucleotides read TGTGCCAGCAGTCTATTAAACAATGAGCAGTTCTTC. As protein: CASSLLNNEQFF. The V gene is TRBV28, the J gene TRBJ2-1; D gene uncertain. Germline V gives CDR1 MDHEN, CDR2 SYDVKM. V dropped 5 bases and J dropped 5 bases, with 7 bases sitting between them. The CDR3 has 12 residues.

The CDR3 here is CASSLAGGPGETQYF. CDR3 DNA sequence: TGCGCCAGCAGCTTGGCGGGGGGGCCGGGAGAGACCCAGTACTTC. The chain combines TRBV5-1 with TRBJ2-5, with 8 bases aligning to TRBD2. V shed 0 bases and J 4 bases; nucleotides not matched to a gene: 5. The CDR3 covers 15 residues. The V gene's germline CDR1 is SGHRS and CDR2 YFSETQ. Full variable domain (missing parts from reference TRBV5-1 and TRBJ2-5): KAGVTQTPRYLIKTRGQQVTLSCSPISGHRSVSWYQQTPGQGLQFLFEYFSETQRNKGNFPGRFSGRQFSNSRSEMNVSTLELGDSALYLCASSLAGGPGETQYFGPGTRLLVL.

The chain combines TRBV12-5 with TRBJ1-5, with 9 bases lining up with TRBD1. This CDR3 has 14 amino acids. Germline loops: CDR1 LGHNT, CDR2 FRNRAP. Unmatched junction bases numbered 6, after V lost 5 bases and J lost 7 bases. The CDR3 loop reads CASGLGTGRQPQHF. The DNA for the CDR3 is TGTGCTAGTGGTCTGGGGACAGGGCGGCAGCCCCAGCATTTT.

The gene calls are TRBV19 and TRBJ2-7, with TRBD2 matching over 12 bases. V shed 4 bases and J 2 bases; nucleotides not matched to a gene: 12. This CDR3 contains 18 residues. CDR1 LNHDA and CDR2 SQIVND come from the germline V gene (reference sequence). CDR3 sequence: CASSKPGTSGRIAYEQYF. In nucleotides, the CDR3 is TGTGCCAGTAGTAAACCAGGGACTAGCGGGCGTATTGCCTACGAGCAGTACTTC.

The chain has TRBV5-4 and TRBJ2-3; D gene unclear. CDR1 SGHNT and CDR2 YYREEE come from the germline V gene (reference sequence). This CDR3 is built from 14 residues. Trimming pared 0 bases from V and 4 bases from J, leaving 9 bases between. The CDR3: CASSLGSSPDTQYF. In DNA, the CDR3 is TGTGCCAGCAGCTTGGGCTCGAGCCCAGATACGCAGTATTTT.

This clone has only one observation. J is TRBJ2-5 and V is TRBV2; 12 nucleotides align to TRBD2. The CDR3 has 16 residues. Germline assignment: CDR1 SNHLY and CDR2 FYNNEI. V lost 5 bases and J lost 4; bases outside the gene matches: 8. DNA of the CDR3: TGTGCCAGCAGTACCGCACTAGCGGGGGGTTCAGAGACCCAGTACTTC. Translated: CASSTALAGGSETQYF.

This clone was found a few times. The chain has TRBV18 and TRBJ1-2, with 7 bases aligning to TRBD1. The CDR3 runs 14 residues. The germline V gene has CDR1 KGHSH and CDR2 LQKENI. J lost 4 bases, V lost 3 bases, and 5 bases had no gene match. The DNA for the CDR3 is TGTGCCAGCTCACCTGACCGGGACAGCTATGGCTACACCTTC. This codes for CASSPDRDSYGYTF.

This clone was counted a single time. The chain couples TRBV11-2 to TRBJ2-1; 9 nucleotides agree with TRBD2. Trimming removed 5 bases from V and 9 bases from J; junction bases left unmatched: 5. The germline V gene encodes CDR1 SGHAT and CDR2 FQNNGV. This CDR3 has 13 residues. CDR3: CASSQGLAGEQFF. The CDR3 coding sequence is TGTGCCAGCAGCCAGGGACTAGCAGGTGAGCAGTTCTTC.

The rearrangement links TRBV7-2 to TRBJ2-1, with TRBD2 identical over 8 bases. The CDR3 runs to 16 residues. Germline loops: CDR1 SGHTA, CDR2 FQGNSA. V lost 5 bases to trimming and J lost 10 bases; unmatched junction nucleotides: 16. As DNA, the CDR3 is TGTGCCAGCAGCAAGTGGACTAGCTCCCCGCGGGGGGAGCAGTTCTTC. It codes for CASSKWTSSPRGEQFF.

This chain joins TRBV5-5 and TRBJ1-1; no definite D call. The V gene lost 4 bases and the J gene lost 4 bases, with 17 bases spanning the gap. CDR1 SGHKS and CDR2 YYEKEE come from the germline V gene (reference sequence). The CDR3 totals 15 residues. CDR3 nucleotide sequence: TGTGCCAGCAGCCCCTGGGCCACGGCCGGCACTGAAGCTTTCTTT. The encoded protein is CASSPWATAGTEAFF.

V and J are TRBV10-3 and TRBJ2-1; TRBD2 agrees at 11 bases. Germline CDR1 and CDR2: ENHRY and SYGVKD. V gave up 10 bases and J gave up 6 bases; unmatched junction bases: 5. There are 13 residues in the CDR3. The CDR3 nucleotides are TGTGCCACCACTAGCGGGAGTCCCAATGAGCAGTTCTTC. Its protein product is CATTSGSPNEQFF.

This sequence joins TRBV27 and TRBJ2-1, with TRBD2 matching 10 bases. V lost 4 bases and J lost 8; bases outside the gene matches: 8. CDR1 is MNHEY and CDR2 is SMNVEV in the germline V gene (reference sequence). CDR3 length: 15 amino acids. The CDR3 sequence is CASSSQREGVYEQFF. In DNA, the CDR3 is TGTGCCAGCAGTTCTCAGCGGGAGGGGGTGTATGAGCAGTTCTTC.